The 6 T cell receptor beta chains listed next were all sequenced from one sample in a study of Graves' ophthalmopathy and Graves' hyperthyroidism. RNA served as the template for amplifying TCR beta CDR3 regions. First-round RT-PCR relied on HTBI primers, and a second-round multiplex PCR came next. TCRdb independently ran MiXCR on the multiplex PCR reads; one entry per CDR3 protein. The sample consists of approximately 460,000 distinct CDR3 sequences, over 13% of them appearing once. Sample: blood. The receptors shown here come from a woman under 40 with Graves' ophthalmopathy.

CDR3 coding DNA: TGCGCCAGCAGCTTGCGCCCGGGGAAGTACGAGCAGTACTTC. Amino acid sequence: CASSLRPGKYEQYF. The chain uses TRBV5-1 and TRBJ2-7; D perhaps matches TRBD2 (5 bases). The V gene lost 1 base and the J gene lost 4 bases, with 12 bases spanning the gap. This CDR3 spans 14 amino acids. Germline V CDR1 and CDR2: SGHRS, YFSETQ.

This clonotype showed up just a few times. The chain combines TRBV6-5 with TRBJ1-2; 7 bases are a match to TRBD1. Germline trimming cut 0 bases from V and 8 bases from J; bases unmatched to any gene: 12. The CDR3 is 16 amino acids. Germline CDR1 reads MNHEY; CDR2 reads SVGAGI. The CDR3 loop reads CASSYSIQGEVGGYTF. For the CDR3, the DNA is TGTGCCAGCAGTTACTCGATCCAGGGGGAGGTAGGAGGCTACACCTTC.

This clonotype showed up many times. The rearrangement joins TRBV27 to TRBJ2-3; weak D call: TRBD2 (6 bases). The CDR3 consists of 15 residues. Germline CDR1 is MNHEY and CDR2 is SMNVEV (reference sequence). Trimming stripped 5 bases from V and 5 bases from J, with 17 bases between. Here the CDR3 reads CASSLGGSGLDTQYF. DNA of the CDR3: TGTGCCAGCAGTCTAGGAGGGAGCGGTCTAGATACGCAGTATTTT.

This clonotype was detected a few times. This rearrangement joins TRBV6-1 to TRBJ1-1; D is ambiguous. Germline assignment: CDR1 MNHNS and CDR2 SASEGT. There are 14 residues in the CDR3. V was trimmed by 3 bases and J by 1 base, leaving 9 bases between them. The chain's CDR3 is CASSDGEENTEAFF. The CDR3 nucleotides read TGTGCCAGCAGTGATGGGGAGGAGAACACTGAAGCTTTCTTT.

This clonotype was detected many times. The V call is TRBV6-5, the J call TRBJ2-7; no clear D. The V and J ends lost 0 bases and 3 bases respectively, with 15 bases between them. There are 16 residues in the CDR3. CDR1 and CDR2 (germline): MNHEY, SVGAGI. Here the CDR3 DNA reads TGTGCCAGCAGTTACTCGAGCGCGAGAAGATTCTACGAGCAGTACTTC. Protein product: CASSYSSARRFYEQYF.

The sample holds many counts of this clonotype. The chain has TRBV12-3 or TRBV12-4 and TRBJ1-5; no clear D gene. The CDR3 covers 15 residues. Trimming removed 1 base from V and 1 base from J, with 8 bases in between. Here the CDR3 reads CASSLVGDSNQPQHF. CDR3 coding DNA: TGTGCCAGCAGTTTAGTTGGTGACAGCAATCAGCCCCAGCATTTT.